Included here is one TCR beta chain sequence, with context. Which antigen it targets is not known. Per-base quality was not reported, and no clone a single base away is much larger than it. TCRbeta CDR3 regions were amplified from genomic DNA by means of the immunoSEQ Assay, a bias-controlled multiplex PCR. The study's own analysis went as follows. The number of nucleated cells in each sample was estimated by amplification of reference gene primers within the assay. To quantify the absolute abundance of each unique TCRbeta CDR3 rearrangement, sequence reads were collapsed and filtered. Productive Simpson clonality was computed per sample as the square root of Simpson's diversity index over productive rearrangements. TCRdb holds this immuneACCESS table with in-frame rearrangements only. Some clones are missing; in checked studies, unresolved V genes explain under half, and the rest has no known cause. That table is the source of V, J and clone size, and D and trimming were worked out from the DNA. For this sample the table gives 230,000 or so clones, of which around 80% were detected only once. The ten largest make up nearly 20% of the sample.

Whole blood was collected in K2EDTA tubes by collaborating institutions according to the institutions' own protocols. For TCRbeta analysis, collaborator samples were shipped as frozen whole blood, as isolated PBMCs, or as DNA extracted from either sample type. The data were obtained in a study of blood T cell repertoires in COVID-19 (dated by TCRdb to about 2020). Some background on the complete study: The collaborator samples originated in the United States, Italy and Spain and spanned the acute and convalescent phases of COVID-19. Samples were obtained from the ongoing ImmuneRACE study (first 160 participants) and from about 1,300 subjects provided by 6 global collaborators. Where HLA class I and class II types were available, the types were taken from metadata supplied by the sample provider, not from assay-based typing. The dataset comprised deeply sampled blood TCRbeta repertoires from subjects exposed to, actively infected with, or recovered from COVID-19. The repertoires were released in a freely available public database meant as a resource for research on the immune response to SARS-CoV-2. Sample metadata almost always included a de-identified subject ID, COVID-19 status, age in years and sex. The material from the prospective study consisted of cDNA or gDNA derived from T cells, B-cell-depleted T cells, or PBMCs. Study-level results and caveats: How much clinical and demographic metadata was included differed by source and by participant, and the metadata was provided uncurated.

CDR1 and CDR2 (GTSNPN, SVGIG) derive from the germline V gene (reference sequence). The CDR3, from cysteine to phenylalanine, totals 14 residues. The kept DNA is CDR3 alone, 42 bases in frame from the first base. Trimming leaves V shorter by 5 bases and J shorter by 3 bases, with the junction holding 3 bases beyond the gene matches. The source material was peripheral blood. The TCR comes from a man between 25 and 39 years old with active or convalescent COVID-19. Here the chain combines TRBV30 and TRBJ2-1; the junction holds 11 bases that match TRBD1. CDR3 loop: CAWEGTGGYNEQFF. In nucleotide form, the sequence is TGTGCCTGGGAAGGGACAGGGGGCTACAATGAGCAGTTCTTC.